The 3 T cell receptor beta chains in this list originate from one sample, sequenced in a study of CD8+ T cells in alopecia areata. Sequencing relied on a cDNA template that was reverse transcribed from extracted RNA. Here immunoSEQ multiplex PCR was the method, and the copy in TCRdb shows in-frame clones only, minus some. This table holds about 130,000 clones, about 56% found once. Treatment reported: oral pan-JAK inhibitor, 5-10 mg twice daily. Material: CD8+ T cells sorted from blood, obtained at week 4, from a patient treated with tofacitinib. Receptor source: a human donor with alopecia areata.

In DNA, the CDR3 is TGTGCCAGCAGCCAAGATGGGCAGGGGGGGGAGACCCAGTACTTC. Residues: CASSQDGQGGETQYF. The chain carries TRBV14 and TRBJ2-5; the D gene could be TRBD1 or TRBD2 (7 bases each). The CDR3 runs to 15 residues. Germline-derived CDR1 and CDR2 are SGHDN and FVKESK. V was pared by 0 bases and J by 5 bases, with 13 bases between.

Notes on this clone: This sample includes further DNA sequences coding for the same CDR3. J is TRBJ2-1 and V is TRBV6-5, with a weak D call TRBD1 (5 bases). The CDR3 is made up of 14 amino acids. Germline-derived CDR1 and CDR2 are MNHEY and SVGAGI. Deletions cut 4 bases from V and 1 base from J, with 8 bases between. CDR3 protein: CASSSGSSYNEQFF. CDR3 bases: TGTGCCAGCAGTTCAGGGTCTTCCTACAATGAGCAGTTCTTC.

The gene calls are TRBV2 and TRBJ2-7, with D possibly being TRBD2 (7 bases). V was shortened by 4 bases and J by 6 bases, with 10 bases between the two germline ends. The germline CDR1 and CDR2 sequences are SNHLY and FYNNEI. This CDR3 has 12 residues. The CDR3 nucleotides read TGTGCCAGCAGTGCAGGGGAGGGCGAGCAGTACTTC. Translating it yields CASSAGEGEQYF.